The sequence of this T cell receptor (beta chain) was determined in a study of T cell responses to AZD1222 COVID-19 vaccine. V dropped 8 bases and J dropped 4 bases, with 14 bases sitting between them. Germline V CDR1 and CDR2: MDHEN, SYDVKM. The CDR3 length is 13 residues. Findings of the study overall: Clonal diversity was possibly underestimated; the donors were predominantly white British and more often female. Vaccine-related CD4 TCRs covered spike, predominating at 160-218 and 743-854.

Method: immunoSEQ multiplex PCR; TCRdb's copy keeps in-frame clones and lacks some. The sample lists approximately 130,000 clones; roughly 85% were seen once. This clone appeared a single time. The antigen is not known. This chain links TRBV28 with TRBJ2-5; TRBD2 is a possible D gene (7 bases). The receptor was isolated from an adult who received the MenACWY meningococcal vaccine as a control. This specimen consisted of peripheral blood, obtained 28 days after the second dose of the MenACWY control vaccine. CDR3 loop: CASGGASRETQYF. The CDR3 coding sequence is TGTGCCAGCGGGGGGGCTTCTCGAGAGACCCAGTACTTC.